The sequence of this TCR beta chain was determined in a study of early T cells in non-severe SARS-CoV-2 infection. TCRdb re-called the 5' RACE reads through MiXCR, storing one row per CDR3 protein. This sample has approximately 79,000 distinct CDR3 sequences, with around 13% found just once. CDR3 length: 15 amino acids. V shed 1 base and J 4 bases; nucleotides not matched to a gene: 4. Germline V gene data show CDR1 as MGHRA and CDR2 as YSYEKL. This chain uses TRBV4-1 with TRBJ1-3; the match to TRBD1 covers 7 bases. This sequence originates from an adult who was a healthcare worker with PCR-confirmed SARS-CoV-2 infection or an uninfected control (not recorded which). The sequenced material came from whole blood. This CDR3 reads CASSQVTTGGNTIYF. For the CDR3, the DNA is TGCGCCAGCAGCCAAGTTACGACAGGGGGAAACACCATATATTTT.